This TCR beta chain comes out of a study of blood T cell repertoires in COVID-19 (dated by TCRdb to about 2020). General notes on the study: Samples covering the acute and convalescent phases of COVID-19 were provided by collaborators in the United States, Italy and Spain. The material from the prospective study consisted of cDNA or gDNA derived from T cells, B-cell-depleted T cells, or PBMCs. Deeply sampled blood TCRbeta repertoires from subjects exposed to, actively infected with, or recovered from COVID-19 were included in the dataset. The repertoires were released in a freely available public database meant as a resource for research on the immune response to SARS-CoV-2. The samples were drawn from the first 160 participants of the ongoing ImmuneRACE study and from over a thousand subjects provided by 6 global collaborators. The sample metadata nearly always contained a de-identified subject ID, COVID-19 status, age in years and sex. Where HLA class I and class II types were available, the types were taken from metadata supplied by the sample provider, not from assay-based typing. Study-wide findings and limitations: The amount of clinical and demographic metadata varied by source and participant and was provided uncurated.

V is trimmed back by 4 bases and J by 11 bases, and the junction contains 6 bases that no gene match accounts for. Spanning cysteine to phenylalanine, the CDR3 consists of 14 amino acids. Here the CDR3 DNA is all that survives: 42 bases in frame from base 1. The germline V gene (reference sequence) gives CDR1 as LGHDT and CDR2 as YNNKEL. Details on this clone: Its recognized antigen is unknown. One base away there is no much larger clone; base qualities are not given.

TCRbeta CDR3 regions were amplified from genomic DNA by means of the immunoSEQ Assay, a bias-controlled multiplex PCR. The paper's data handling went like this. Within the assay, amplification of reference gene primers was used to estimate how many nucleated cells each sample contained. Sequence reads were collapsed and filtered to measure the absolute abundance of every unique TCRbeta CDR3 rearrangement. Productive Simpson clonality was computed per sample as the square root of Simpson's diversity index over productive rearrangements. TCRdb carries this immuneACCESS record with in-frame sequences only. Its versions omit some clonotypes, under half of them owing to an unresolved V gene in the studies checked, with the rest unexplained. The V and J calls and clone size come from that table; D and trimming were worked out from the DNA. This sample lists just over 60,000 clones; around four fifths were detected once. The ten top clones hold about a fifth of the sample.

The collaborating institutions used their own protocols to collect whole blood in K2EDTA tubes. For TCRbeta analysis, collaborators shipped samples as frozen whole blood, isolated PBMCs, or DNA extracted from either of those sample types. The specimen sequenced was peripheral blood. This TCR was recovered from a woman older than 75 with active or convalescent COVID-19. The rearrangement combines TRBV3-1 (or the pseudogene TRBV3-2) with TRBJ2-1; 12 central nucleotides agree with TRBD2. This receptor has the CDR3 CASSPGLAGTQQFF. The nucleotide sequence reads TGTGCCAGCAGCCCAGGACTAGCGGGGACACAGCAGTTCTTC.